Listed here are 3 T cell receptor beta chains from one sample, sequenced in a study of T cell repertoires in cytomegalovirus infection. TCRdb called the reads again in MiXCR, with one record for every CDR3 protein. In the table there are a few hundred thousand distinct CDR3 sequences, 20% to 30% of which are singletons. For these receptors, no antigen is known. Sequencing used cultured PBMCs, obtained from culture after CMV antigen stimulation. Receptor source: a human donor in good health (CMV status not recorded). Some clones in this sample may be carry-over from other donors' samples.

This clonotype occurred a few times. This chain connects TRBV15 to TRBJ1-2; no firm D call. This CDR3 contains 14 residues. Per germline, CDR1 LNHNV and CDR2 YYDKDF (reference sequence). V shed 0 bases and J shed 4 bases, with 9 bases lying between them. The CDR3 reads CATSRDRDSYGYTF. In DNA, the CDR3 is TGTGCCACCAGCAGAGATCGAGACTCCTATGGCTACACCTTC. The variable domain in full, completed from reference TRBV15 and TRBJ1-2, reads DAMVIQNPRYQVTQFGKPVTLSCSQTLNHNVMYWYQQKSSQAPKLLFHYYDKDFNNEADTPDNFQSRRPNTSFCFLDIRSPGLGDTAMYLCATSRDRDSYGYTFGSGTRLTVV.

In its sample, this clonotype was seen many times. The chain combines TRBV4-3 with TRBJ2-2, with D perhaps given as TRBD1 or TRBD2 (5 bases each). This CDR3 spans 19 amino acids. CDR1 is LGHNA and CDR2 is YSLEER in the germline V gene. V gave up 0 bases and J gave up 2 bases, with 19 bases separating them. CDR3 bases: TGCGCCAGCAGCCAAGATCTACGGTCGGGGCCTCCTAACACCGGGGAGCTGTTTTTT. Translated, it gives CASSQDLRSGPPNTGELFF.

The chain combines TRBV28 with TRBJ1-2; D may be TRBD1 (5 bases). Trimming cost V 4 bases and J 7 bases, with 16 bases left between them. The CDR3 length is 14 residues. Germline-derived CDR1 and CDR2 are MDHEN and SYDVKM. The CDR3 loop is CASSSDHGASGYTF. In DNA, the CDR3 is TGTGCCAGCAGTTCCGACCACGGGGCGTCTGGCTACACCTTC.